The 11 T cell receptor beta chains below were found in one sample sequenced in a study of CXCR3-negative and CXCR3-positive naive CD8 T cells. The authors made the TRB cDNA libraries by 5' RACE using UMI labels. With the 5' RACE reads reprocessed, TCRdb shows one record per CDR3 protein and no DNA. Its listing shows tens of thousands of distinct CDR3 sequences. Sequencing was done on a sample of memory CD8+ T cells from blood. These receptors were obtained from a human donor in good health. Some clones in this sample may be carry-over from other donors' samples.

The CDR3: CATSDWDNHEQYF. The chain joins TRBV24-1 to TRBJ2-7; TCRdb proposes TRBD1, but this gene call is untestable without DNA. The CDR3 consists of 13 residues. The germline V gene has CDR1 KGHDR and CDR2 SFDVKD.

The chain combines TRBV15 with TRBJ1-5; the D gene TCRdb calls, TRBD1, cannot be checked with no DNA. Looked up from germline, CDR1 is LNHNV and CDR2 is YYDKDF (reference sequence). This CDR3 spans 15 amino acids. The chain's CDR3 is CATSRDFEGFQPQHF.

V usage is TRBV7-2 and J usage is TRBJ2-7; TCRdb lists TRBD1, though no DNA is available to test this call. The CDR3 is made up of 14 amino acids. Per the germline V gene, CDR1 is SGHTA and CDR2 is FQGNSA. The CDR3 reads CASSLGRGGGEQYF.

This chain connects TRBV12-3 or TRBV12-4 to TRBJ2-7. The CDR3 length is 13 residues. CDR3 amino acids: CASSLSYPDEQYF.

Measured by frequency, this clonotype is medium-sized. The chain couples TRBV28 to TRBJ2-7; with no DNA, the TCRdb D assignment of TRBD2 cannot be verified. The CDR3 extends over 14 amino acids. Germline CDR1 MDHEN, CDR2 SYDVKM. The CDR3 sequence is CASRPTSATYEQYF. Together with reference TRBV28 and TRBJ2-7, the CDR3 gives the full variable domain: DVKVTQSSRYLVKRTGEKVFLECVQDMDHENMFWYRQDPGLGLRLIYFSYDVKMKEKGDIPEGYSVSREKKERFSLILESASTNQTSMYLCASRPTSATYEQYFGPGTRLTVT.

The chain carries TRBV10-3 and TRBJ2-2; TCRdb lists TRBD1, though no DNA is available to test this call. CDR1 and CDR2 from the germline V gene are ENHRY and SYGVKD. This CDR3 has 12 residues. CDR3 protein: CAKGQGDGELFF.

This chain joins TRBV7-2 and TRBJ2-1; TCRdb's D call of TRBD2 is untestable without DNA. CDR3 length: 16 amino acids. CDR1 is SGHTA and CDR2 is FQGNSA in the germline V gene. CDR3 residues: CASSSTPSGLRGEQFF. Variable domain in full (rest from reference TRBV7-2 and TRBJ2-1): GAGVSQSPSNKVTEKGKDVELRCDPISGHTALYWYRQSLGQGLEFLIYFQGNSAPDKSGLPSDRFSAERTGGSVSTLTIQRTQQEDSAVYLCASSSTPSGLRGEQFFGPGTRLTVL.

The chain recombines TRBV10-3 with TRBJ1-1; the D call of TRBD1 rests on TCRdb alone, since no DNA is present to check it. CDR3 length: 12 amino acids. Germline V lookup: CDR1 ENHRY, CDR2 SYGVKD. This CDR3 reads CAIRRGGTEAFF.

The chain uses TRBV14 and TRBJ2-7; there is no DNA to check the TCRdb D call of TRBD1. CDR1 SGHDN and CDR2 FVKESK come from the germline V gene. The CDR3 runs 15 residues. CDR3 sequence reads: CASSLTGTPAYEQYF.

V usage is TRBV12-3 or TRBV12-4 and J usage is TRBJ2-5; TCRdb indicates TRBD1, and absent DNA this call remains unverified. The CDR3 consists of 15 residues. CDR3 sequence reads: CASSLGGRYQETQYF.

The chain uses TRBV27 and TRBJ1-1; TCRdb names TRBD1, which stays unverified in the absence of DNA. Germline V gene sequence: CDR1 MNHEY, CDR2 SMNVEV (reference sequence). The CDR3 is 13 residues long. The CDR3 sequence: CASSLVPETEAFF.